The 22 T cell receptor beta chains below come from one sample, sequenced in a study of cytomegalovirus exposure and HLA in healthy donors. Both 60 Vbeta primers and 13 Jbeta primers went into the PCR. TCRdb's copy holds only in-frame clones and misses some; the assay was immunoSEQ multiplex PCR. The sample has more than 95,000 clones, 60% to 80% seen once; the top ten hold 5.8%. Input material: PBMCs. The receptor set was obtained from a man aged 55-75 years in good health and CMV-seropositive.

The chain uses TRBV28 and TRBJ2-5; TRBD2 matches 7 bases. Per germline, CDR1 MDHEN and CDR2 SYDVKM. CDR3 length equals 15 residues. V lost 4 bases to trimming and J lost 6 bases; unmatched junction nucleotides: 11. CDR3 sequence reads: CASSYPVGGDQTQYF. CDR3 DNA sequence: TGTGCCAGCAGTTACCCTGTTGGGGGGGACCAGACCCAGTACTTC.

The chain links TRBV5-6 to TRBJ1-3; D remains ambiguous. Trimming removed 2 bases from V and 0 bases from J, with 9 bases in between. The CDR3 totals 15 residues. CDR1 is SGHDT, CDR2 YYEEEE, per germline. The CDR3 sequence: CASSFGESSGNTIYF. CDR3 sequence (DNA): TGTGCCAGCAGCTTCGGGGAATCCTCTGGAAACACCATATATTTT.

The genes are TRBV6-1 and TRBJ1-5; maybe TRBD1 (5 bases). V was cut by 1 base and J by 1 base, with 11 bases left in between. Germline CDR1 is MNHNS and CDR2 is SASEGT. The CDR3 consists of 16 residues. The CDR3 loop is CASSEGRGLSNQPQHF. The CDR3 DNA reads as TGTGCCAGCAGTGAAGGTAGGGGTTTAAGCAATCAGCCCCAGCATTTT.

The rearrangement links TRBV6-4 to TRBJ2-3; 10 bases fit TRBD2. V lost 5 bases and J lost 1; bases outside the gene matches: 3. Germline V CDR1 and CDR2: MRHNA, SNTAGT. The CDR3 extends over 15 amino acids. The CDR3 reads CASSSGGAGTDTQYF. DNA of the CDR3: TGTGCCAGCAGTAGCGGGGGGGCCGGCACAGATACGCAGTATTTT.

This clone appeared a few times. One junction end does not reproduce the germline sequence, and a read error may be involved. The gene calls are TRBV4-2 and TRBJ1-3; D not certain. The CDR3 has 15 residues. Germline CDR1 LGHNA, CDR2 YNFKEQ. As DNA, the CDR3 is TGTGCCAGCAGACAAGCGGGATTGTCGGGAAACACCATATATTTT. Its protein is CASRQAGLSGNTIYF.

The genes are TRBV7-9 and TRBJ1-3; D may be TRBD1 (5 bases). V was trimmed by 5 bases and J by 3 bases, leaving 14 bases between them. The germline CDR1 and CDR2 sequences are SEHNR and FQNEAQ (reference sequence). This CDR3 comprises 15 residues. The CDR3: CASSPGQGGGNTIYF. The CDR3 DNA reads as TGTGCCAGCAGCCCAGGCCAGGGAGGTGGAAACACCATATATTTT.

The V call is TRBV12-5, the J call TRBJ1-1, with TRBD1 identical over 10 bases. This CDR3 comprises 12 residues. In germline, CDR1 is LGHNT, CDR2 FRNRAP. V gave up 8 bases and J gave up 7 bases; unmatched junction bases: 4. For the CDR3, the DNA is TGTGCTAGTACGGACAGGGGGGTTGAAGCTTTCTTT. Translating gives CASTDRGVEAFF.

This clone has a handful of counts. The V gene is TRBV6-6, the J gene TRBJ1-5; D unresolved. CDR3 size: 13 residues. CDR1 and CDR2 (germline): MNHNY, SVGAGI (reference sequence). The ends were cut back, 11 bases at V and 3 bases at J, with 14 bases in the middle. The CDR3 region has the DNA TGTGCCGAGGCGGAGGGATCCAATCAGCCCCAGCATTTT. It codes for CAEAEGSNQPQHF.

A few counts support this clone. The V and J genes are TRBV6-1 and TRBJ2-3; D is unclear. CDR1 and CDR2 (germline): MNHNS, SASEGT. Trimming left V 2 bases short and J 4 bases short, with 4 bases between. This CDR3 has 12 residues. DNA for the CDR3: TGTGCCAGCAGTGAATCGTCAGATACGCAGTATTTT. Amino acids: CASSESSDTQYF.

The V and J genes are TRBV9 and TRBJ1-4; maybe TRBD1 (6 bases). The CDR3 has 17 amino acids. From germline, CDR1 is SGDLS and CDR2 YYNGEE. The V end was cut by 3 bases, the J end by 5 bases, with 20 bases between. CDR3 coding DNA: TGTGCCAGCAGCGACCGGGGCCTGGACAGTCCAAATGAAAAACTGTTTTTT. Its translation: CASSDRGLDSPNEKLFF.

This rearrangement joins TRBV27 to TRBJ2-3; 14 nucleotides agree with TRBD2. CDR3 length: 17 residues. After removal of 5 bases from V and 3 bases from J, the junction contained 7 bases not matched to a gene. The V gene's germline CDR1 is MNHEY and CDR2 SMNVEV (reference sequence). The CDR3 sequence: CASSIRTSGGQTDTQYF. As DNA, the CDR3 is TGTGCCAGCAGTATCCGGACTAGCGGGGGGCAAACAGATACGCAGTATTTT.

V and J are TRBV19 and TRBJ1-2; no clear D. Trimming removed 3 bases at V and 5 bases at J, with 10 bases between. The CDR3 loop spans 13 amino acids. The V gene's germline CDR1 is LNHDA and CDR2 SQIVND (reference sequence). The CDR3: CASSILDRYGYTF. The DNA for the CDR3 is TGTGCCAGTAGTATCTTAGATCGGTATGGCTACACCTTC.

This clone occurred a few times. CDR3 coding DNA: TGCGCCAGCAGCCAGGTCGGGAACACCGGGGAGCTGTTTTTT. Protein sequence: CASSQVGNTGELFF. The chain couples TRBV4-1 to TRBJ2-2; D is ambiguous. V lost 3 bases and J lost 1, with 6 bases in between. Looked up from germline, CDR1 is MGHRA and CDR2 is YSYEKL. CDR3 size: 14 residues.

The V gene is TRBV4-2, the J gene TRBJ2-2; TRBD1 aligns across 7 bases. The J segment lost 7 bases and the V segment lost 0 bases, leaving 5 bases of the junction unmatched. Germline V gene data show CDR1 as LGHNA and CDR2 as YNFKEQ. The CDR3 runs to 15 residues. The CDR3 is CASSQEARGFGELFF. CDR3 in DNA: TGTGCCAGCAGCCAAGAAGCCAGGGGGTTCGGGGAGCTGTTTTTT.

This clone was detected a few times. This CDR3 is also generated by other DNA sequences in the sample. The chain links TRBV6-1 to TRBJ1-3; D ambiguous. V shed 3 bases and J shed 2 bases, with 5 bases lying between them. The germline V gene has CDR1 MNHNS and CDR2 SASEGT. The CDR3 loop spans 13 amino acids. CDR3 loop: CASSDGTGNTIYF. For the CDR3, the DNA is TGTGCCAGCAGTGACGGGACTGGAAACACCATATATTTT.

The chain is built from TRBV21-1 and TRBJ1-1; the DNA was not used to check the table's D call, TRBD1. TRBV21-1 is assigned pseudogene status. This CDR3 contains 16 residues. CDR3: CASSKEVEQGITEAFF. The CDR3 DNA follows: TGTGCCAGCAGCAAAGAAGTAGAACAGGGTATCACTGAAGCTTTCTTT.

This chain joins TRBV7-3 and TRBJ2-3; 9 bases match TRBD1. Trimming took 5 bases from V and 4 from J; bases not matched to a gene: 10. There are 16 residues in the CDR3. Germline CDR1 reads SGHTA; CDR2 reads FQGTGA. The CDR3 here is CASSPDGGQGADTQYF. Written as DNA, the CDR3 is TGTGCCAGCAGCCCCGACGGGGGACAGGGTGCAGATACGCAGTATTTT. The whole variable domain, remainder taken from reference TRBV7-3 and TRBJ2-3, is GAGVSQTPSNKVTEKGKYVELRCDPISGHTALYWYRQSLGQGPEFLIYFQGTGAADDSGLPNDRFFAVRPEGSVSTLKIQRTERGDSAVYLCASSPDGGQGADTQYFGPGTRLTVL.

The chain carries TRBV7-9 and TRBJ2-1, with TRBD2 identical over 12 bases. This CDR3 region has 17 residues. Germline loops: CDR1 SEHNR, CDR2 FQNEAQ (reference sequence). Trimming cost V 5 bases and J 0 bases; bases outside gene matches: 5. This chain's CDR3 is CASSRRTSGNSYNEQFF. The CDR3 bases are TGTGCCAGCAGCCGACGGACTAGCGGGAACTCCTACAATGAGCAGTTCTTC.

The chain employs TRBV6-5 and TRBJ1-1; D unresolved. This CDR3 spans 14 amino acids. Germline lookup yields CDR1 MNHEY and CDR2 SVGAGI. The ends were cut back, 0 bases at V and 6 bases at J, with 11 bases in the middle. The CDR3 DNA sequence: TGTGCCAGCAGTTACTCGACCCCAGGCGCTGAAGCTTTCTTT. Amino acid sequence: CASSYSTPGAEAFF.

A few counts support this clone. The chain is built from TRBV7-3 and TRBJ2-3, with D unresolved. The V gene's germline CDR1 is SGHTA and CDR2 FQGTGA. V shed 3 bases and J shed 0 bases, with 10 bases lying between them. CDR3 length: 15 amino acids. CDR3 region: CASSFEADSTDTQYF. The CDR3 DNA reads TGTGCCAGCAGCTTCGAGGCCGACAGCACAGATACGCAGTATTTT.

As for this clone: Germline and junction disagree at one end, which may indicate a read error. This sequence joins TRBV5-1 and TRBJ2-1; TRBD2 might be the D (5 bases). The CDR3 runs to 15 residues. The V gene's germline CDR1 is SGHRS and CDR2 YFSETQ. DNA for the CDR3: TGCGCCAGCACCTTGGCGGCCTCCGGAGGCAATGAGCAGTTCTTC. This translates into CASTLAASGGNEQFF.

To note about this clone: One end of the junction varies from germline; a read error may be responsible. This chain uses TRBV7-9 with TRBJ1-2; 10 nucleotides match TRBD1. In germline, CDR1 is SEHNR, CDR2 FQNEAQ (reference sequence). The CDR3 is made up of 18 amino acids. CDR3 region: CSSSSPRSRQGAGYGYTF. In DNA form, the CDR3 reads TGTTCCAGCAGCTCACCTAGGAGCCGACAGGGGGCGGGCTATGGCTACACCTTC.